The entry below gives a single T cell receptor (beta chain) sequence along with its context. Antigen specificity is unknown. TCRdb's copy holds only in-frame clones and misses some; the assay was immunoSEQ multiplex PCR. The table lists some 100,000 clones, around 94% of them singletons. The data originate from a study of siplizumab effects on memory and regulatory T cells. Findings and limits, study-wide: Researchers could map only a minor fraction of alloreactive clones to unstimulated subsets. Mean Treg-derived proportions of mappable alloreactive CD4+ clones were 68.8% for siplizumab and 25% to 30% for controls.

This receptor was taken from a human donor in good health. Sample: non-Treg CD4+ T cells sorted from blood.

In DNA, the CDR3 is TGCGCCAGCAGCCAAGTAGGCAGGCGGCTACTAGCCAAAAACATTCAGTACTTC. It codes for CASSQVGRRLLAKNIQYF. J is TRBJ2-4 and V is TRBV4-1; D is unclear. There are 18 residues in the CDR3. Between the trimmed V and J ends, which lost 1 base and 0 bases, there was a span of 16 bases. Germline values: CDR1 MGHRA, CDR2 YSYEKL.